Given below is one T cell receptor beta chain in context. Its specificity is unknown. The source of the sample is a study of shared clonotypes between healthy human individuals. Whole-study findings and limits: Non-shared clonotypes had lower generation probabilities than clonotypes shared by all four sorted-subset donors. The study generally estimated greater richness for naive than memory subsets.

The CDR3 totals 14 residues. V shed 5 bases, J shed 5 bases, and the junction held 9 bases outside the gene matches. Germline V lookup: CDR1 SEHNR, CDR2 FQNEAQ (reference sequence). Execution of the assay was at deep level. TCRdb keeps only in-frame clones here, not all; method: immunoSEQ multiplex PCR. The sample consists of roughly 720,000 clones, less than 95% of them appearing once. The V call is TRBV7-9, the J call TRBJ2-7; 7 nucleotides line up with TRBD2. The sequenced material came from memory CD8+ T cells from PBMCs. Subset: CD45RO+ cells pooled with CCR7-negative TemRA cells. This sequence originates from a man aged 18 to 29 in good health. Some clones in this sample may be carry-over from other donors' samples. The CDR3 sequence is CASSPTGGPNEQYF. The CDR3 DNA reads TGTGCCAGCAGCCCCACGGGAGGCCCTAACGAGCAGTACTTC.